This T cell receptor (beta chain) was retrieved from a study of cytomegalovirus exposure and HLA in healthy donors. The PCR was carried out with 60 Vbeta primers and 13 Jbeta primers. Produced via immunoSEQ multiplex PCR; TCRdb's table is partial and in-frame only. The repertoire holds about 150,000 clones, with over 70% as singletons. Notes on the study in general: Under in vitro conditions, three CMV-associated chains were confirmed as specific for CMV antigens. Earlier analysis found most TCR beta V segments productive about 90% or about 30% of the time. Cytomegalovirus-associated status was assigned to about 170 TCR beta chains.

This CDR3 is 16 amino acids long. CDR1 is SGHTA, CDR2 FQGTGA, per germline. J was trimmed by 3 bases and V by 5 bases; bases with no gene match: 11. Despite likely unrecorded immune exposures, the donors were nominally healthy at the time of sampling. As concerns this clone: Its target is not known.

The TCR was taken from a woman aged 35 to 49 in good health and CMV-seronegative. Sequenced sample: PBMCs. This chain links TRBV7-3 with TRBJ2-7, with TRBD2 matching 9 bases. CDR3 nucleotides: TGTGCCAGCAGCCTGAGGGGTGCTAGCGGGGACTACGAGCAGTACTTC. This sequence encodes CASSLRGASGDYEQYF.